The 25 T cell receptor beta chains below were found in one sample sequenced in a study of CD8+ T cells in alopecia areata. Extraction of RNA preceded its reverse transcription into cDNA, which served as the sequencing template. Libraries were prepared by immunoSEQ multiplex PCR; TCRdb keeps only in-frame clonotypes and omits some of them. Seen here are about 99,000 clones, around 86% observed once, and the top ten hold 11%. The treatment was: oral pan-JAK inhibitor, 5-10 mg twice daily. Source: CD8+ T cells sorted from blood, taken around week 31, from a patient treated with tofacitinib. These receptors were taken from a human donor with alopecia areata.

The rearrangement links TRBV9 to TRBJ1-2; D uncertain. The CDR3 contains 13 residues. Germline V gene lookup returns CDR1 SGDLS and CDR2 YYNGEE. Trimming removed 4 bases from V and 4 bases from J, with 11 bases in between. This chain's CDR3 is CASSLGKSYGYTF. The CDR3, as DNA: TGTGCCAGCAGCCTTGGGAAGAGCTATGGCTACACCTTC.

The rearrangement uses TRBV7-2 and TRBJ2-7; D is possibly TRBD2 (6 bases). Germline V CDR1 and CDR2: SGHTA, FQGNSA. Trimming took 1 base from V and 0 from J, leaving 13 bases between them. This CDR3 comprises 16 residues. CDR3 bases: TGTGCCAGCAGCTTAGGTTTTAGCGGATACTCCTACGAGCAGTACTTC. Protein sequence: CASSLGFSGYSYEQYF.

V and J are TRBV9 and TRBJ2-7; D uncertain. The CDR3 has 13 amino acids. Germline V gene data show CDR1 as SGDLS and CDR2 as YYNGEE. V lost 8 bases and J 0 bases, leaving 12 bases between the germline ends. CDR3 sequence: CASSYETSYEQYF. The CDR3 DNA sequence: TGTGCCAGTAGTTACGAAACCTCCTACGAGCAGTACTTC.

On this clone: One junction end does not reproduce the germline sequence, and a read error may be involved. The chain recombines TRBV13 with TRBJ1-1; 8 positions match TRBD1. The germline V gene encodes CDR1 PRHDT and CDR2 FYEKMQ (reference sequence). The CDR3 extends over 13 amino acids. In DNA, the CDR3 is TGTGCCAGCAGCCTAGGACAGGGAATTGAAGCTTTCTTT. It yields the protein CASSLGQGIEAFF.

CDR3 DNA: TGCGCCAGCAGCCACAGGACTGACAGCTCCTACGAGCAGTACTTC. This encodes CASSHRTDSSYEQYF. The rearrangement uses TRBV4-1 and TRBJ2-7, with D possibly called TRBD1 or TRBD2 (5 bases each). Germline CDR1 reads MGHRA; CDR2 reads YSYEKL. The CDR3 has 15 amino acids. V lost 3 bases and J 0 bases, leaving 12 bases between the germline ends.

V and J are TRBV23-1 and TRBJ2-1, with D perhaps assigned TRBD1 or TRBD2 (6 bases each). TRBV23-1 is given ORF status, its function remaining uncertain. Trimming stripped 6 bases from V and 3 bases from J, with 18 bases between. The length of the CDR3 is 16 residues. The CDR3 nucleotides are TGCGCCAGCAGCGCAAAGGGGGGACAAAACTACAATGAGCAGTTCTTC. Its translation: CASSAKGGQNYNEQFF.

The chain recombines TRBV10-3 with TRBJ2-7, with 7 bases fitting TRBD2. Germline V gene lookup returns CDR1 ENHRY and CDR2 SYGVKD. CDR3 length: 14 residues. V lost 0 bases and J lost 3; bases outside the gene matches: 2. The CDR3 DNA sequence: TGTGCCATCAGTGAGTCAGGACTAGGCTACGAGCAGTACTTC. Its translation: CAISESGLGYEQYF.

The chain has TRBV15 and TRBJ2-7; no reliable D call. The V gene lost 3 bases and the J gene lost 3 bases, with 12 bases spanning the gap. Per the germline V gene, CDR1 is LNHNV and CDR2 is YYDKDF (reference sequence). The CDR3 loop spans 14 amino acids. CDR3 nucleotides: TGTGCCACCAGCAGTGACCCAGGCAGCTACGAGCAGTACTTC. Amino acids: CATSSDPGSYEQYF. The variable domain in full, completed from reference TRBV15 and TRBJ2-7, reads DAMVIQNPRYQVTQFGKPVTLSCSQTLNHNVMYWYQQKSSQAPKLLFHYYDKDFNNEADTPDNFQSRRPNTSFCFLDIRSPGLGDTAMYLCATSSDPGSYEQYFGPGTRLTVT.

The rearrangement joins TRBV30 to TRBJ2-6; D may be TRBD1 (6 bases). The CDR3 is 14 residues long. Germline-derived CDR1 and CDR2 are GTSNPN and SVGIG (reference sequence). Trimming left V 0 bases short and J 4 bases short, with 7 bases between. CDR3 residues: CAWSVGAGANVLTF. CDR3 in DNA: TGTGCCTGGAGTGTGGGGGCCGGGGCCAACGTCCTGACTTTC. The complete variable domain, with remaining parts taken from reference TRBV30 and TRBJ2-6, reads SQTIHQWPATLVQPVGSPLSLECTVEGTSNPNLYWYRQAAGRGLQLLFYSVGIGQISSEVPQNLSASRPQDRQFILSSKKLLLSDSGFYLCAWSVGAGANVLTFGAGSRLTVL.

The J gene is TRBJ1-2, the V gene TRBV7-4; a possible D gene is TRBD1 (6 bases). The V end was cut by 5 bases, the J end by 3 bases, with 19 bases between. The length of the CDR3 is 16 residues. Germline V gene sequence: CDR1 SGHVT, CDR2 SQSDAQ. The CDR3 DNA follows: TGTGCCAGCAGCCCACCACAGGGCGGACCTTACTATGGCTACACCTTC. It encodes CASSPPQGGPYYGYTF.

This clone showed up just a few times. The chain joins TRBV29-1 to TRBJ2-1, with 11 bases matching TRBD1. The germline V gene encodes CDR1 SQVTM and CDR2 ANQGSEA. Losses at the gene ends were 7 bases for V and 0 bases for J; bases not matched to a gene: 11. CDR3 length: 17 amino acids. The CDR3 bases are TGCAGCGGATCCCGGGACAGGGGGATGGGCTCCTACAATGAGCAGTTCTTC. It encodes CSGSRDRGMGSYNEQFF.

The chain couples TRBV6-6 to TRBJ2-3, with 7 nucleotides matching TRBD1. V dropped 2 bases and J dropped 1; count of bases not matched to a gene: 0. The V gene's germline CDR1 is MNHNY and CDR2 SVGAGI (reference sequence). This CDR3 region has 14 residues. The CDR3 region is CASSYGTGTDTQYF. The CDR3, as DNA: TGTGCCAGCAGTTACGGGACAGGCACAGATACGCAGTATTTT.

The rearrangement joins TRBV5-1 to TRBJ1-5, with 9 bases fitting TRBD1. Germline-derived CDR1 and CDR2 are SGHRS and YFSETQ. Trimming removed 0 bases from V and 2 bases from J; junction bases left unmatched: 3. The CDR3 has 16 residues. The CDR3 loop reads CASSLGTGEGNQPQHF. CDR3 DNA sequence: TGCGCCAGCAGCTTGGGGACAGGGGAGGGCAATCAGCCCCAGCATTTT. The complete variable domain, with remaining parts taken from reference TRBV5-1 and TRBJ1-5, reads KAGVTQTPRYLIKTRGQQVTLSCSPISGHRSVSWYQQTPGQGLQFLFEYFSETQRNKGNFPGRFSGRQFSNSRSEMNVSTLELGDSALYLCASSLGTGEGNQPQHFGDGTRLSIL.

The table lists this clone with a few counts. The V and J genes are TRBV11-2 and TRBJ2-7; D is perhaps TRBD1 (5 bases). The CDR3 sequence is 14 residues long. The germline gives CDR1 SGHAT, CDR2 FQNNGV. The V end was cut by 1 base, the J end by 0 bases, with 7 bases between. CDR3 sequence (DNA): TGTGCCAGCAGCTTAGGACAGCGCTCCTACGAGCAGTACTTC. Protein sequence: CASSLGQRSYEQYF.

The chain combines TRBV29-1 with TRBJ1-1; a possible D gene is TRBD1 (5 bases). CDR1 is SQVTM, CDR2 ANQGSEA, per germline. With 1 base removed from V and 3 bases from J, the gap between germline ends came to 24 bases. This CDR3 comprises 18 residues. For the CDR3, the DNA is TGCAGCGTTGAAGCTGTGGTGGGCTTCCGGGACGGCTACACTGAAGCTTTCTTT. The encoded protein is CSVEAVVGFRDGYTEAFF.

This clone was observed a handful of times. The chain employs TRBV27 and TRBJ2-6, with no clear D. Germline values: CDR1 MNHEY, CDR2 SMNVEV (reference sequence). V was trimmed by 5 bases and J by 0 bases, leaving 8 bases between them. The CDR3 totals 15 residues. CDR3 DNA: TGTGCCAGCAGTCCGACCAGCTCTGGGGCCAACGTCCTGACTTTC. Its protein is CASSPTSSGANVLTF. Full variable domain (rest looked up from reference TRBV27 and TRBJ2-6): EAQVTQNPRYLITVTGKKLTVTCSQNMNHEYMSWYRQDPGLGLRQIYYSMNVEVTDKGDVPEGYKVSRKEKRNFPLILESPSPNQTSLYFCASSPTSSGANVLTFGAGSRLTVL.

V usage is TRBV7-9 and J usage is TRBJ2-7; TRBD1 or TRBD2 may be the D gene (5 bases each). This CDR3 comprises 11 residues. V was shortened by 3 bases and J by 5 bases, with 5 bases between the two germline ends. CDR1 and CDR2 (germline): SEHNR, FQNEAQ (reference sequence). CDR3 region: CASSLGDEQYF. DNA of the CDR3: TGTGCCAGCAGCTTGGGGGACGAGCAGTACTTC.

The V gene is TRBV9, the J gene TRBJ1-1; TRBD1 agrees at 7 bases. The ends lost 0 bases at V and 6 bases at J; junction bases unmatched: 14. Looked up from germline, CDR1 is SGDLS and CDR2 is YYNGEE. CDR3 length equals 17 residues. CDR3 nucleotides: TGTGCCAGCAGCGTAGGGGGCGGGGACAGTTACTTCGCTGAAGCTTTCTTT. Residues: CASSVGGGDSYFAEAFF.

The chain couples TRBV5-1 to TRBJ2-3, with 9 bases lining up with TRBD2. V lost 4 bases, J lost 6 bases, and 6 bases stayed unmatched. CDR1 is SGHRS, CDR2 YFSETQ, per germline. There are 14 residues in the CDR3. CDR3 sequence: CASSTRTSADTQYF. The CDR3 coding sequence is TGCGCCAGCAGCACCCGGACTAGCGCGGATACGCAGTATTTT.

V is TRBV9 and J is TRBJ2-5; maybe TRBD2 (6 bases). This CDR3 region has 15 residues. V lost 2 bases and J 6 bases, leaving 17 bases between the germline ends. Germline CDR1 reads SGDLS; CDR2 reads YYNGEE. For the CDR3, the DNA is TGTGCCAGCAGCGTGGAGGGGACGGCGCGGCAGACCCAGTACTTC. Translating it yields CASSVEGTARQTQYF.

CDR3 protein: CASSVPSLNYGYTF. The CDR3 DNA is TGTGCCAGCAGCGTGCCCTCGCTAAACTATGGCTACACCTTC. The chain recombines TRBV7-9 with TRBJ1-2; no definite D call. The CDR3 spans 14 residues. Trimming cost V 5 bases and J 2 bases, with 12 bases left between them. The germline V gene has CDR1 SEHNR and CDR2 FQNEAQ (reference sequence).

The chain combines TRBV9 with TRBJ2-1; TRBD2 matches 11 bases. Germline trimming cut 0 bases from V and 7 bases from J; bases unmatched to any gene: 3. CDR1 SGDLS and CDR2 YYNGEE come from the germline V gene. The CDR3 is 15 residues long. The CDR3 nucleotides read TGTGCCAGCAGCGTAGATGGGACTAGCGGAAATGAGCAGTTCTTC. It translates to CASSVDGTSGNEQFF.

V usage is TRBV10-2 and J usage is TRBJ2-7, with 9 bases lining up with TRBD2. V gave up 0 bases and J gave up 4 bases; unmatched junction bases: 7. The CDR3 extends over 16 amino acids. CDR1 and CDR2 (germline): WSHSY, SAAADI. Here the CDR3 DNA reads TGCGCCAGCAGTGAGTCGATAGCGGGAGTAGTTTACGAGCAGTACTTC. The encoded protein is CASSESIAGVVYEQYF.

This chain uses TRBV10-3 with TRBJ2-7, with 8 bases lining up with TRBD2. V shed 3 bases and J 0 bases; nucleotides not matched to a gene: 7. Germline V gives CDR1 ENHRY, CDR2 SYGVKD. The CDR3 is 16 residues long. CDR3 coding DNA: TGTGCCATCAGTGAAACGAGCGGGGGCCCCTCCTACGAGCAGTACTTC. Its translation: CAISETSGGPSYEQYF.

V is TRBV27 and J is TRBJ1-5; tentative D call: TRBD1 (5 bases). Trimming left V 3 bases short and J 7 bases short, with 10 bases between. Germline V lookup: CDR1 MNHEY, CDR2 SMNVEV (reference sequence). The CDR3 is made up of 13 amino acids. CDR3 sequence (DNA): TGTGCCAGCAGTTTCATGGGGGAACAGCCCCAGCATTTT. Translation gives CASSFMGEQPQHF.